The next 15 T cell receptor beta chains were all read from a single sample in a study of blood T cell repertoires in COVID-19 (dated by TCRdb to the early 2020s). Library preparation used the immunoSEQ multiplex PCR assay. TCRdb limited this immuneACCESS table to in-frame rearrangements with V and J called. A share of clones is missing; checked studies link under half to unresolved V genes, and the rest is unexplained. The sample includes nearly 250,000 clones, with 70% to 85% observed a single time. The ten most abundant clones make up under 2% of the sample. The specimen was peripheral blood. These receptors were obtained from a woman at least 80 years old with acute or convalescent COVID-19.

The V call is TRBV30, the J call TRBJ2-2; 7 bases are shared with TRBD2. Germline loops: CDR1 GTSNPN, CDR2 SVGIG (reference sequence). This CDR3 comprises 14 residues. V shed 4 bases, J shed 2 bases, and the junction held 4 bases outside the gene matches. The CDR3 bases are TGTGCCTGGATGGGAGGGAGAAACACCGGGGAGCTGTTTTTT. It codes for CAWMGGRNTGELFF.

The CDR3 DNA reads as TGTGCCAGTAGTACCCAGACAAGAACCTACGAGCAGTACTTC. Its protein product is CASSTQTRTYEQYF. The rearrangement links TRBV19 to TRBJ2-7; the D is unclear. The germline CDR1 and CDR2 sequences are LNHDA and SQIVND (reference sequence). The CDR3 length is 14 residues. V gave up 4 bases and J gave up 2 bases, with 12 bases separating them.

Only a few counts were recorded for this clone. V is TRBV5-1 and J is TRBJ2-7; D remains ambiguous. V lost 4 bases and J lost 4, with 15 bases in between. The CDR3 contains 14 residues. CDR1 is SGHRS and CDR2 is YFSETQ in the germline V gene. The CDR3 here is CASSLTPTNYEQYF. As DNA, the CDR3 is TGCGCCAGCAGCCTCACCCCAACTAATTACGAGCAGTACTTC.

The chain joins TRBV18 to TRBJ1-5; 7 nucleotides match TRBD1. Germline trimming cut 4 bases from V and 6 bases from J; bases unmatched to any gene: 3. CDR3 length: 13 amino acids. Looked up from germline, CDR1 is KGHSH and CDR2 is LQKENI. The CDR3 is CASSQGTAQPQHF. The CDR3 DNA reads TGTGCCAGCTCACAAGGGACAGCTCAGCCCCAGCATTTT.

The chain has TRBV9 and TRBJ2-3; 7 nucleotides match TRBD2. CDR3 length: 16 residues. V shed 3 bases, J shed 1 base, and the junction held 8 bases outside the gene matches. Looked up from germline, CDR1 is SGDLS and CDR2 is YYNGEE. The CDR3 spells CASSATPGGGTDTQYF. CDR3 sequence (DNA): TGTGCCAGCAGCGCCACTCCTGGGGGGGGCACAGATACGCAGTATTTT.

The chain combines TRBV5-1 with TRBJ2-1; a possible D gene is TRBD2 (5 bases). The germline V gene has CDR1 SGHRS and CDR2 YFSETQ. CDR3 length: 12 amino acids. V lost 4 bases, J lost 14 bases, and 16 bases lay in between. As DNA, the CDR3 is TGCGCCAGCAGCATAAACCGGGATCCGGAGTTCTTC. Residues: CASSINRDPEFF.

The rearrangement uses TRBV6-6 and TRBJ2-7; 8 nucleotides line up with TRBD1. CDR1 and CDR2 (germline): MNHNY, SVGAGI (reference sequence). The CDR3 is 14 residues long. V dropped 3 bases and J dropped 2; count of bases not matched to a gene: 3. CDR3 amino acids: CASSYGTGAYEQYF. In DNA, the CDR3 is TGTGCCAGCAGTTATGGGACAGGAGCCTACGAGCAGTACTTC.

A word on this clone: Other nucleotide sequences from this sample produce the same CDR3. This rearrangement joins TRBV28 to TRBJ2-7; no clear D gene. The germline CDR1 and CDR2 sequences are MDHEN and SYDVKM. This CDR3 spans 14 amino acids. Trimming left V 3 bases short and J 2 bases short, with 11 bases between. The chain's CDR3 is CASSLSPLTYEQYF. The CDR3 nucleotides read TGTGCCAGCAGTTTGAGCCCTCTCACCTACGAGCAGTACTTC. The full variable domain, completed using reference TRBV28 and TRBJ2-7, is DVKVTQSSRYLVKRTGEKVFLECVQDMDHENMFWYRQDPGLGLRLIYFSYDVKMKEKGDIPEGYSVSREKKERFSLILESASTNQTSMYLCASSLSPLTYEQYFGPGTRLTVT.

This clone was observed once. The rearrangement links TRBV30 to TRBJ1-5; 8 bases line up with TRBD1. CDR1 and CDR2 from the germline V gene are GTSNPN and SVGIG (reference sequence). This CDR3 is built from 15 residues. The J segment lost 1 base and the V segment lost 3 bases, leaving 5 bases of the junction unmatched. The CDR3 region has the DNA TGTGCCTGGAGCGAACACAGGGGGAGCAATCAGCCCCAGCATTTT. Its translation: CAWSEHRGSNQPQHF. Complete variable domain (other parts from reference TRBV30 and TRBJ1-5): SQTIHQWPATLVQPVGSPLSLECTVEGTSNPNLYWYRQAAGRGLQLLFYSVGIGQISSEVPQNLSASRPQDRQFILSSKKLLLSDSGFYLCAWSEHRGSNQPQHFGDGTRLSIL.

CDR3 nucleotide sequence: TGCAGCGTGCTTCCCCAGGGTTTTAATGGCTACACCTTC. It encodes CSVLPQGFNGYTF. The chain combines TRBV29-1 with TRBJ1-2; D is possibly TRBD1 (5 bases). Trimming pared 6 bases from V and 6 bases from J, leaving 17 bases between. There are 13 residues in the CDR3. Germline V lookup: CDR1 SQVTM, CDR2 ANQGSEA. Using reference TRBV29-1 and TRBJ1-2 for the parts outside the CDR3, the full variable domain is SAVISQKPSRDICQRGTSLTIQCQVDSQVTMMFWYRQQPGQSLTLIATANQGSEATYESGFVIDKFPISRPNLTFSTLTVSNMSPEDSSIYLCSVLPQGFNGYTFGSGTRLTVV.

V and J are TRBV5-1 and TRBJ1-2; D is unresolved. CDR3 length: 15 residues. Germline CDR1 reads SGHRS; CDR2 reads YFSETQ. With 0 bases removed from V and 1 base from J, the gap between germline ends came to 10 bases. As DNA, the CDR3 is TGCGCCAGCAGCTTGGGGGCAGGAATTAACTATGGCTACACCTTC. It translates to CASSLGAGINYGYTF.

This chain uses TRBV12-3 or TRBV12-4 with TRBJ1-2, with D unresolved. This CDR3 comprises 13 residues. V was shortened by 8 bases and J by 3 bases, with 13 bases between the two germline ends. The CDR3 nucleotides read TGTGCCAGCCGACCTGACGGGTACTATGGCTACACCTTC. Amino acids: CASRPDGYYGYTF.

The chain recombines TRBV5-1 with TRBJ2-7; 7 bases agree with TRBD2. Germline V CDR1 and CDR2: SGHRS, YFSETQ. The CDR3 covers 12 residues. Trimming cost V 4 bases and J 6 bases; bases outside gene matches: 4. The CDR3: CASSVAGVEQYF. Here the CDR3 DNA reads TGCGCCAGCAGCGTAGCGGGTGTCGAGCAGTACTTC.

The rearrangement joins TRBV20-1 to TRBJ2-3; 7 bases fit TRBD2. Unmatched junction bases numbered 8, after V lost 3 bases and J lost 2 bases. The CDR3 has 15 residues. The V gene's germline CDR1 is DFQATT and CDR2 SNEGSKA (reference sequence). CDR3 in DNA: TGCAGTGCTAGTAGTCCTAGCGGCCCCACAGATACGCAGTATTTT. Residues: CSASSPSGPTDTQYF.

V is TRBV18 and J is TRBJ1-5; 7 nucleotides match TRBD1. Trimming removed 5 bases from V and 0 bases from J; junction bases left unmatched: 4. The length of the CDR3 is 15 residues. CDR1 is KGHSH, CDR2 LQKENI, per germline. The CDR3 DNA follows: TGTGCCAGCTCAACGGACAGGCTTAGCAATCAGCCCCAGCATTTT. This sequence encodes CASSTDRLSNQPQHF.